The source of this TCR beta chain is a study of patients and donors after allogeneic stem cell transplantation. One entry per CDR3 protein, called by TCRdb with MiXCR from the RT-PCR reads. This table has roughly 880,000 distinct CDR3 sequences, about a sixth appearing once. With 1 base clipped from V and 5 bases from J, the junction kept 5 bases outside the gene matches. The CDR3 covers 15 residues. The sequence was obtained from a human donor who was either an allogeneic HSCT recipient or a stem cell or donor lymphocyte infusion donor (not recorded which). It is not recorded whose cells these are; they may come from a transplant donor. The material sequenced was blood, either unsorted or a sorted T cell fraction (not recorded which). The chain links TRBV12-3 or TRBV12-4 to TRBJ2-3; the match to TRBD1 covers 8 bases. As DNA, the CDR3 is TGTGCCAGCAGTTTAGTCGGACAGGGTTTAGATACGCAGTATTTT. This encodes CASSLVGQGLDTQYF.